This entry lists 13 T cell receptor beta chains sequenced from one sample in a study of OX40 agonist ivuxolimab in advanced cancers. TCRdb's copy holds only in-frame clones and misses some; the assay was immunoSEQ multiplex PCR. There are tens of thousands of clones in the sample; 80% to 90% occur only once, and roughly 4% lies in the top ten. The sequences come from CD4+ or CD8+ T cells sorted from blood, collected in a trial of the OX40 agonist ivuxolimab. Source of these receptors: an adult with an advanced solid tumor such as melanoma, head and neck, liver or kidney cancer.

The rearrangement joins TRBV5-1 to TRBJ2-1; 14 bases fit TRBD2. Germline assignment: CDR1 SGHRS and CDR2 YFSETQ. This CDR3 has 18 amino acids. V gave up 2 bases and J gave up 6 bases; unmatched junction bases: 10. The CDR3 bases are TGCGCCAGCAGCTTTGGCGGGACTAGCGGGAGATCCCCCAATGAGCAGTTCTTC. It codes for CASSFGGTSGRSPNEQFF.

V gene TRBV6-4 combines with J gene TRBJ2-3; D is unresolved. V was pared by 0 bases and J by 0 bases, with 13 bases between. The CDR3 is 17 residues long. CDR1 MRHNA and CDR2 SNTAGT come from the germline V gene. The CDR3 loop reads CASSDSMASASTDTQYF. DNA of the CDR3: TGTGCCAGCAGTGACTCGATGGCCAGCGCGAGCACAGATACGCAGTATTTT.

Concerning this clone itself: The junction differs from germline at one of its ends, possibly a read error. Other DNA sequences in the sample encode the same CDR3. CDR3 region: CASSQGTGLAGLNEQFF. Here the CDR3 DNA reads TGTGCCAGCAGTCAAGGAACCGGACTAGCGGGACTCAATGAGCAGTTCTTC. The chain combines TRBV14 with TRBJ2-1, with TRBD2 identical over 12 bases. Germline V gene sequence: CDR1 SGHDN, CDR2 FVKESK. The CDR3 contains 17 residues.

CDR3 region: CSVVGPRYEQYF. The CDR3 region has the DNA TGCAGCGTTGTGGGCCCGCGGTACGAGCAGTACTTC. The genes are TRBV29-1 and TRBJ2-7; no definite D call. Trimming shortened V by 4 bases and J by 4 bases, and 11 bases separated the two germline ends. CDR1 is SQVTM and CDR2 is ANQGSEA in the germline V gene. CDR3 length: 12 residues.

J is TRBJ2-1 and V is TRBV12-5; D might be TRBD2 (5 bases). Trimming cost V 6 bases and J 3 bases, with 18 bases left between them. The CDR3 is 16 amino acids. The germline gives CDR1 LGHNT, CDR2 FRNRAP. The CDR3, as DNA: TGTGCTAGTGGCCACTGGCTAGGAGGCGGCTACAATGAGCAGTTCTTC. This encodes CASGHWLGGGYNEQFF.

V usage is TRBV2 and J usage is TRBJ1-1; TRBD1 is a possible D gene (5 bases). The CDR3 is made up of 13 amino acids. Germline values: CDR1 SNHLY, CDR2 FYNNEI. V lost 9 bases and J lost 3, with 14 bases in between. The CDR3 protein is CARTSRGHTEAFF. CDR3 DNA: TGTGCCAGAACTTCCCGGGGCCACACTGAAGCTTTCTTT. The full variable domain, completed using reference TRBV2 and TRBJ1-1, is EPEVTQTPSHQVTQMGQEVILRCVPISNHLYFYWYRQILGQKVEFLVSFYNNEISEKSEIFDDQFSVERPDGSNFTLKIRSTKLEDSAMYFCARTSRGHTEAFFGQGTRLTVV.

The rearrangement uses TRBV7-3 and TRBJ1-2; no clear D gene. Germline CDR1 and CDR2: SGHTA and FQGTGA. The CDR3 covers 14 residues. Trimming took 4 bases from V and 8 from J, leaving 17 bases between them. The CDR3 DNA sequence: TGTGCCAGCAGCTCCCCCCCGGGTGAGCAGGGCTACACCTTC. It encodes CASSSPPGEQGYTF.

This rearrangement joins TRBV6-6 to TRBJ1-5; D gene unclear. The germline gives CDR1 MNHNY, CDR2 SVGAGI (reference sequence). The CDR3 length is 14 residues. Trimming cost V 5 bases and J 1 base, with 9 bases left between them. The CDR3 protein is CASSNMQSNQPQHF. In DNA form, the CDR3 reads TGTGCCAGCAGTAACATGCAAAGCAATCAGCCCCAGCATTTT.

V is TRBV7-6 and J is TRBJ2-2; TRBD1 might be the D (6 bases). The CDR3 extends over 14 amino acids. Germline V gene lookup returns CDR1 SGHVS and CDR2 FNYEAQ. With 1 base removed from V and 6 bases from J, the gap between germline ends came to 9 bases. The CDR3 sequence is CASSLGGGPGELFF. The CDR3, as DNA: TGTGCCAGCAGCTTAGGTGGGGGCCCCGGGGAGCTGTTTTTT.

The V and J genes are TRBV28 and TRBJ1-2; D not resolved. The CDR3 sequence is 14 residues long. Looked up from germline, CDR1 is MDHEN and CDR2 is SYDVKM. Trimming removed 2 bases at V and 4 bases at J, with 11 bases between. The CDR3 spells CASSLEASSYGYTF. The CDR3, as DNA: TGTGCCAGCAGTTTAGAGGCGAGTTCCTATGGCTACACCTTC.

The V and J genes are TRBV27 and TRBJ1-1; 7 bases agree with TRBD1. V was pared by 7 bases and J by 6 bases, with 11 bases of the junction left unmatched. Germline CDR1 is MNHEY and CDR2 is SMNVEV (reference sequence). The CDR3 spans 14 residues. CDR3 sequence: CASTLTGSGAEAFF. The CDR3 bases are TGTGCCAGCACCCTGACAGGGTCAGGGGCTGAAGCTTTCTTT.

This clone was counted only a few times. A read error likely explains this, since a far larger clone differs by one base. V usage is TRBV10-1 and J usage is TRBJ1-1; D gene unclear. The CDR3 totals 13 residues. Germline values: CDR1 WNHNN, CDR2 SYGVQD (reference sequence). The DNA of the CDR3 is TGCCCCAGCAGTCCACGGGGTGACACTGAAGCTTTCTTT. Translation: CPSSPRGDTEAFF.

V usage is TRBV7-3 and J usage is TRBJ2-3; D call uncertain. The CDR3 is 17 amino acids. The V end lost 1 base, the J end lost 6 bases, and 20 bases lay between the germline ends. Germline V gives CDR1 SGHTA, CDR2 FQGTGA. CDR3 residues: CASSLNLPGRGIDTQYF. The CDR3 DNA reads TGTGCCAGCAGCTTAAACCTGCCGGGCCGCGGTATTGATACGCAGTATTTT.